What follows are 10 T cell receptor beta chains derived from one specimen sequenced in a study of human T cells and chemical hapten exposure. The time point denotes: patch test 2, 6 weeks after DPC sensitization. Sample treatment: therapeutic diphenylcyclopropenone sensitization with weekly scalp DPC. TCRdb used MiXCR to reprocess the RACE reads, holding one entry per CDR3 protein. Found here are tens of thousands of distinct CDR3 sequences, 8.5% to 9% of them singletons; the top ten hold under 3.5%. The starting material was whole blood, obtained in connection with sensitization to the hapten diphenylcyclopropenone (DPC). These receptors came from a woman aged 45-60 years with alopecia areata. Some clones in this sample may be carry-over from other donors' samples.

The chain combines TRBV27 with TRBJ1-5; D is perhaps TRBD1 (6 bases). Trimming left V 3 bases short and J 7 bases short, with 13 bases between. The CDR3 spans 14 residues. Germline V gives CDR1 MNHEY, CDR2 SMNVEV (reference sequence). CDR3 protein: CASSFVQGHQPQHF. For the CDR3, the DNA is TGTGCCAGCAGTTTTGTGCAGGGGCACCAGCCCCAGCATTTT.

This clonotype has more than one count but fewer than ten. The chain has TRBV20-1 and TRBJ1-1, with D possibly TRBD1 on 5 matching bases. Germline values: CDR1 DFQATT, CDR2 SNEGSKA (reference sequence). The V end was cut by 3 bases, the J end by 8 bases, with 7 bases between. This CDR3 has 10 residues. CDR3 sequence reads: CSARGPEAFF. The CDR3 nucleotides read TGCAGTGCTAGGGGGCCGGAAGCTTTCTTT.

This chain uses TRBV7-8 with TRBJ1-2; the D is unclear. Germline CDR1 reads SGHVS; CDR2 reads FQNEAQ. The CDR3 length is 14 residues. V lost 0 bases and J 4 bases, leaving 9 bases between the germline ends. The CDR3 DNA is TGTGCCAGCAGCTTAGCGCCAGTCTCCTATGGCTACACCTTC. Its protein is CASSLAPVSYGYTF.

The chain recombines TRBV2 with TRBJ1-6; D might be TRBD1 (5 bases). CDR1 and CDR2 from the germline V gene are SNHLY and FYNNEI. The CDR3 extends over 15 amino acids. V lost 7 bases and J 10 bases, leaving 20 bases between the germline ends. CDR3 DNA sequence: TGTGCCAGCACAAAGGGGAGGAACCAGGGATCACCCCTCCACTTT. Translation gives CASTKGRNQGSPLHF. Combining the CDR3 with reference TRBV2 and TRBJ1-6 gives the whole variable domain EPEVTQTPSHQVTQMGQEVILRCVPISNHLYFYWYRQILGQKVEFLVSFYNNEISEKSEIFDDQFSVERPDGSNFTLKIRSTKLEDSAMYFCASTKGRNQGSPLHFGNGTRLTVT.

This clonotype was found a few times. CDR3 nucleotides: TGTGCCAACCAGTCGAGGTACAGGGGGCCGCTAGCTAACTATGGCTACACCTTC. It is translated as CANQSRYRGPLANYGYTF. The V and J genes are TRBV12-3 or TRBV12-4 and TRBJ1-2; 9 bases line up with TRBD1. With 10 bases clipped from V and 0 bases from J, the junction kept 18 bases outside the gene matches. The CDR3 covers 18 residues.

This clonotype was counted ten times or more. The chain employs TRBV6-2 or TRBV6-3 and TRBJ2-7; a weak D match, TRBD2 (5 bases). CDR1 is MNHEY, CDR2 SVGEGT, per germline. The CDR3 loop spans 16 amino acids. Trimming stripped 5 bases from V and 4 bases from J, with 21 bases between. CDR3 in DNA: TGTGCCAGCAGTGAGAATCTCCCCGCGGGTAAATACGAGCAGTACTTC. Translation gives CASSENLPAGKYEQYF.

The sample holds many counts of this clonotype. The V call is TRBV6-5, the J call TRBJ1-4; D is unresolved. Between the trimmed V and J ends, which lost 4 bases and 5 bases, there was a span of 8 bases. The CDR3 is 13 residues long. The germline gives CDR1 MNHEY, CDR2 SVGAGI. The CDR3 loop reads CASSLGKNEKLFF. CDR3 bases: TGTGCCAGCAGTTTGGGGAAGAATGAAAAACTGTTTTTT.

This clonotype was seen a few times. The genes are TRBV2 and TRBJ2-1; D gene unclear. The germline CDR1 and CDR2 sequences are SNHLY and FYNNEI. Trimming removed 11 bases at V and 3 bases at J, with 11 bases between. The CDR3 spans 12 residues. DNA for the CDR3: TGTGCCGCCCTGGGATTCTACAATGAGCAGTTCTTC. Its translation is CAALGFYNEQFF.

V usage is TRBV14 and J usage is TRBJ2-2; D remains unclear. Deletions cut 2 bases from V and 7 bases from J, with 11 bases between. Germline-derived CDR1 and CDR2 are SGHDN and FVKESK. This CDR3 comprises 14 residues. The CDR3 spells CASSQSTGHGELFF. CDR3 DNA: TGTGCCAGCAGCCAAAGTACCGGGCACGGGGAGCTGTTTTTT.

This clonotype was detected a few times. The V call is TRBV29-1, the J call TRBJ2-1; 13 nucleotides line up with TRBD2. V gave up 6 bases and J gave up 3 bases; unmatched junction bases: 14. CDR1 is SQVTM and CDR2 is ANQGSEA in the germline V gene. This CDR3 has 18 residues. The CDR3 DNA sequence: TGCAGCGTCCACAGGGGGACTAGCGGGGTCTTGGGCTACAATGAGCAGTTCTTC. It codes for CSVHRGTSGVLGYNEQFF.